This T cell receptor beta chain was captured in a study of PD-L1 blockade in urothelial cancer. The table came from immunoSEQ multiplex PCR; TCRdb's copy has only in-frame clones and leaves some out. The data show 70,000 to 95,000 clones, with roughly 90% seen just once and 0.97% held by the top ten. CDR1 and CDR2 from the germline V gene are LGHNA and YNFKEQ. The CDR3 has 17 residues. With V trimmed by 1 base and J by 4 bases, 10 bases remained unmatched. Noted time point: pretreatment peripheral blood. Sequences were derived from PBMCs, sampled around atezolizumab (anti-PD-L1) treatment. The rearrangement links TRBV4-2 to TRBJ1-5; 7 bases line up with TRBD1. This clonotype originated in an elderly woman with urothelial cancer. CDR3 nucleotides: TGTGCCAGCAGCCAAGTTTCCGGACAGGCAGTTAATCAGCCCCAGCATTTT. Translating gives CASSQVSGQAVNQPQHF.